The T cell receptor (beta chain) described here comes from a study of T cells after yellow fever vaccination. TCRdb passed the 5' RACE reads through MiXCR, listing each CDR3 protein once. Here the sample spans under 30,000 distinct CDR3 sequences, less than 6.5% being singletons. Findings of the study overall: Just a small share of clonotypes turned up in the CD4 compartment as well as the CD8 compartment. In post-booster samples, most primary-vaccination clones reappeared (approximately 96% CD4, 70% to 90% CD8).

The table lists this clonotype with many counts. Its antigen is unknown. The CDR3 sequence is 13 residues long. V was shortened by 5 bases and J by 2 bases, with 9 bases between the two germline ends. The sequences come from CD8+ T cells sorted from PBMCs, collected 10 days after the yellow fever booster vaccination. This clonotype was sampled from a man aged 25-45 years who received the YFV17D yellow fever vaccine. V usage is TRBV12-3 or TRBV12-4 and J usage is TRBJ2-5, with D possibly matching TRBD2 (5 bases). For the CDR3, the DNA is TGTGCCAGCAGTCCAGACTATCAAGAGACCCAGTACTTC. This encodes CASSPDYQETQYF.